This is a list of T cell receptor beta chains from one sample in a study of blood T cell repertoires in COVID-19. TCRdb's copy holds only in-frame clones and misses some; the assay was immunoSEQ multiplex PCR. The data show 100,000 or so clones, around 76% seen once. The sequencing sample was made of peripheral blood. These receptors were collected from a woman aged 65 to 85 with acute or convalescent COVID-19. The CDR3 runs from the conserved cysteine through the conserved F or W. The order of the fields is J gene, V gene, clone size, CDR3 protein. Size tells how often a clone was seen (once, few, many) or the class of an expanded clone, and some rows leave it out.

TRBJ1-3,TRBV4-3,-,CASSQEDGPGTGNTIYF
TRBJ1-2,TRBV6-2/TRBV6-3,-,CASSYSHMSANYGYTF
TRBJ2-7,TRBV4-3,-,CASSLRTSYEQYF
TRBJ1-2,TRBV19,once,CASSGQNYGYTF
TRBJ1-1,TRBV6-5,-,CASSYSYQGNTEAFF
TRBJ2-3,TRBV19,once,CASSLFGTGATDTQYF
TRBJ1-1,TRBV10-1,-,CASSESTGGGTEAFF
TRBJ1-5,TRBV19,-,CASSIDRGQGSREPQHF
TRBJ1-6,TRBV28,once,CASSSLRQNSPLHF
TRBJ1-1,TRBV7-2,few,CASSLEIGSFAEAFF
TRBJ1-1,TRBV6-5,-,CASSVGEKEAFF
TRBJ2-7,TRBV19,-,CASRNPGTGSSYEQYF
TRBJ2-2,TRBV2,-,CASSGQGMNTGELFF
TRBJ2-1,TRBV5-4,-,CASSLASQRGYNNEQFF
TRBJ1-1,TRBV6-5,-,CASSYTRTRAFF
TRBJ2-1,TRBV6-1,-,CASSEFSGGLYNEQFF
TRBJ2-4,TRBV7-9,-,CASSLGTGDSKNIQYF
TRBJ2-7,TRBV9,few,CASSARDSYEQYF
TRBJ1-2,TRBV12-3/TRBV12-4,few,CASSPRGFGGYTF
TRBJ1-5,TRBV27,-,CASSLSRSGTVTPQHF
TRBJ1-2,TRBV7-2,-,CASKDREYGYTF
TRBJ1-6,TRBV18,-,CASSPMGPGQRNSPLHF
TRBJ1-1,TRBV6-4,-,CASSVDLGGAGEAFF
TRBJ2-1,TRBV25-1,few,CASSEWGGSSYNEQFF
TRBJ1-2,TRBV5-1,-,CASSSEGQQGIYGYTF
TRBJ1-5,TRBV28,-,CASSLRQGSNQPQHF
TRBJ1-1,TRBV6-5,few,CASSYEGGNTEAFF
TRBJ1-6,TRBV9,-,CASSGPAGQSLNSPLHF
TRBJ2-7,TRBV6-5,-,CASSREPSYEQYF
TRBJ2-1,TRBV20-1,-,CSVSTGGEQFF
TRBJ2-2,TRBV12-5,-,CASGLQGAAGELFF
TRBJ1-2,TRBV15,-,CATSSLQGGPGYTF
TRBJ1-5,TRBV24-1,-,CATSEGLGYSNQPQHF
TRBJ1-1,TRBV6-5,once,CASSYSTGQGNTEAFF
TRBJ2-4,TRBV5-1,-,CASSPYWGSNGNIQYF
TRBJ1-2,TRBV7-8,-,CASSPGQKSNYGYTF
TRBJ2-4,TRBV6-4,-,CASSDGQGADIQYF
TRBJ2-1,TRBV5-1,-,CASSLPTGGTFNEQFF
TRBJ2-5,TRBV10-3,-,CAIRAGGRQETQYF
TRBJ2-7,TRBV4-2,-,CASSQGDEQYF
TRBJ1-2,TRBV19,-,CASSKMRQGANYGYTF
TRBJ2-3,TRBV28,once,CASSPINRADTQYF
TRBJ2-2,TRBV30,-,CAWCSGNTGELFF
TRBJ2-2,TRBV2,-,CASSGPSGTGELFF
TRBJ2-7,TRBV10-2,many,CASSERLSSYEQYF
TRBJ1-5,TRBV18,-,CASSNAPGQSQPQHF
TRBJ1-5,TRBV12-3/TRBV12-4,few,CASSFLGLPQHF